One T cell receptor (beta chain) is described in this entry. Its antigen is undetermined. The sample belongs to a study of cytomegalovirus exposure and HLA in healthy donors. Use of 60 Vbeta and 13 Jbeta primers characterized the PCR. Only in-frame clones appear in the TCRdb table, and some are missing; sequencing was by immunoSEQ multiplex PCR. The data contain fewer than 200,000 clones, approximately 77% of them singletons. Overall study results and limits: Roughly even sequencing depth across donors was the assumption behind the presence/absence analyses. In a later analysis, V- and J-gene trimming of beta chains associated with a DCLRE1C missense variant, replicated independently. TCR beta V segments were, for the most part, productive about 87% or about 30% of the time in an earlier analysis.

The CDR3 length is 15 residues. Unmatched junction bases numbered 5, after V lost 4 bases and J lost 6 bases. Germline values: CDR1 SGHDT, CDR2 YYEEEE. The receptor's source is a male donor in good health and CMV-seropositive. The chain links TRBV5-6 to TRBJ1-4, with TRBD1 matching over 11 bases. Sequencing used PBMCs. CDR3 amino acids: CASSRAGQGDEKLFF. The CDR3 DNA reads TGTGCCAGCAGCCGGGCGGGACAGGGGGATGAAAAACTGTTTTTT.